A selection of T cell receptor beta chains follows, all from one sample in a study of blood T cell repertoires in COVID-19. The assay was immunoSEQ multiplex PCR, and TCRdb's table has in-frame clones only and misses some. Among roughly 130,000 clones, approximately 88% were seen once, and the ten largest hold around 12%. The sample consisted of peripheral blood. The receptors come from a woman in her twenties or thirties who had recovered from COVID-19. CDR3s leave out the opening cysteine and the closing phenylalanine or tryptophan.

TRBV6-5 ASSQGVRRGNTIY
TRBV12-5 ASGLGSKSGTGLAETQY
TRBV28 ASRTGVVGSPLH
TRBV5-1 ASSAGTGATNEKLF
TRBV6-5 ATQTGDRGNYGYT
TRBV27 ASSLTVPHNEQF
TRBV28 ASSFRQGDNYGYT
TRBV25-1 ASSAKHLRQGQYNEQF
TRBV5-4 ASSSIRMENTEAF
TRBV6-4 ASSDSAKSSYNEQF
TRBV20-1 SASSSGRITDTQY
TRBV6-4 ASSRDYDANEQF
TRBV6-1 ASSEAATGTGFYEQY
TRBV20-1 SASLPGLAGVPDTQY
TRBV25-1 ASSEMGGSLADTQY
TRBV3-1/TRBV3-2 ASSQSGTGGVGALAKNIQY
TRBV5-4 ASSSPGQGAHPTYEQY
TRBV7-6 ASSLARTPNNEQF
TRBV5-1 ASSLADRSYGYT
TRBV14 ASSQVGAYEQY
TRBV3-1/TRBV3-2 ASSQGRGQPQH
TRBV29-1 SVVPGSSYEQY
TRBV6-6 ASSSGPGDTQY
TRBV10-2 ASRGTWERDTGELF
TRBV5-4 ASSSNGGGPVIQY
TRBV27 ASSQQGNQPQH
TRBV29-1 SVGHAGTANTEAF
TRBV5-5 ASSPGTGTDTGELF
TRBV19 ASTPSGQGIYNEQF
TRBV7-2 ASSLDRQALPYEQY
TRBV6-5 ASTLAGSPDTQY
TRBV19 ASSPGITEAF
TRBV28 ASSSPDRFYGYT
TRBV5-6 ASSRTVTEAF
TRBV25-1 ASSERGVGTGAGNTIY
TRBV9 ASSPRGNEQY
TRBV13 ASSLDQGLNTEAF
TRBV11-2 ASSGGQGSEPQH
TRBV11-2 ASSFVADSTDTQY
TRBV3-1/TRBV3-2 ASSRGGNQPQH
TRBV5-1 ASSLQGAANYGYT
TRBV6-5 ASSYSRVSSYNEQF
TRBV9 ASSVEPSYEQY
TRBV27 ASSLQGMNTEAF
TRBV19 ASSISDTRTDTQY
TRBV3-1/TRBV3-2 ASSQEPGRGGEQY
TRBV28 ASSLTGDDTIY
TRBV4-1 ASSQQQGSIDTQY
TRBV19 ASSIELTSSYEQY
TRBV5-8 ASSKWTGSNSPLH
TRBV19 ASSISDSGDEQY
TRBV5-8 ASSLRGGSYNEQF
TRBV29-1 SVEETVYSTEAF
TRBV5-6 ASSSAFRQGENTEAF
TRBV7-3 ASSLSRGAGNEQF
TRBV5-1 ASSLAVGTANTEAF
TRBV2 ASRTSEYDEQF
TRBV27 ASSDRGSYGYT
TRBV29-1 SVVEDAAGPQH
TRBV7-6 ASSISGRDGNEQF